The subject of this entry is one TCR beta chain. Trimming took 3 bases from V and 8 from J; bases not matched to a gene: 7. Germline-derived CDR1 and CDR2 are SGHVS and FNYEAQ. This CDR3 has 15 amino acids. PCR used 60 Vbeta primers and 13 Jbeta primers. Libraries were prepared by immunoSEQ multiplex PCR; TCRdb keeps only in-frame clonotypes and omits some of them. The table records about 61,000 clones, around 87% of them present only once. These data belong to a study of cytomegalovirus exposure and HLA in healthy donors. The specimen sequenced was PBMCs. The TCR comes from a man between 18 and 29 years old in good health and CMV-seronegative. The V call is TRBV7-6, the J call TRBJ1-6, with 7 nucleotides matching TRBD1. The CDR3 loop reads CASSLATGFDSPLHF. CDR3 nucleotides: TGTGCCAGCAGCTTGGCGACAGGGTTTGATTCACCCCTCCACTTT.